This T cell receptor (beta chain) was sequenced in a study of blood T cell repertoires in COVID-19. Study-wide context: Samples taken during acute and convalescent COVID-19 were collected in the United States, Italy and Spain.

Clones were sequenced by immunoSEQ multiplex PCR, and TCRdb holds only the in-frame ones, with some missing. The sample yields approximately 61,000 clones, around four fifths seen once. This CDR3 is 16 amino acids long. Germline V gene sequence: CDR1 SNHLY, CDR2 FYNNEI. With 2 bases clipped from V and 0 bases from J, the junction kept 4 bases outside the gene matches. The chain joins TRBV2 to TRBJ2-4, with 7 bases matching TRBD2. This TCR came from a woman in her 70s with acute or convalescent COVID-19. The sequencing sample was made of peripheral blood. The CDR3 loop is CASSESSGTAKNIQYF. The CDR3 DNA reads TGTGCCAGCAGTGAATCTAGCGGAACAGCCAAAAACATTCAGTACTTC.